The T cell receptor (beta chain) described here comes from a study of blood T cell repertoires in COVID-19. Study in general: Sites across the United States, Italy and Spain contributed samples from acute and convalescent COVID-19. The analysed material was cDNA or gDNA that came from T cells, B-cell-depleted T cells, or PBMCs.

Trimming stripped 0 bases from V and 5 bases from J, with 10 bases between. The CDR3 spans 14 residues. Germline CDR1 and CDR2: LGHNA and YNFKEQ. In the study's own analysis: Reference gene primer amplification gave nucleated cell count estimates. Data came from immunoSEQ multiplex PCR; TCRdb stores just in-frame clones and leaves some out. V and J calls and clone size come straight from that table; D and trimming were deduced from the DNA. This table has fewer than 120,000 clones, roughly 91% appearing once. The V call is TRBV4-2, the J call TRBJ1-2; no clear D gene. The TCR originated in a woman in her fifties or sixties with acute or convalescent COVID-19. The sequencing sample was made of peripheral blood. The CDR3 is CASSQDSGVYGYTF. The CDR3 DNA reads as TGTGCCAGCAGCCAAGATAGCGGGGTATATGGCTACACCTTC.